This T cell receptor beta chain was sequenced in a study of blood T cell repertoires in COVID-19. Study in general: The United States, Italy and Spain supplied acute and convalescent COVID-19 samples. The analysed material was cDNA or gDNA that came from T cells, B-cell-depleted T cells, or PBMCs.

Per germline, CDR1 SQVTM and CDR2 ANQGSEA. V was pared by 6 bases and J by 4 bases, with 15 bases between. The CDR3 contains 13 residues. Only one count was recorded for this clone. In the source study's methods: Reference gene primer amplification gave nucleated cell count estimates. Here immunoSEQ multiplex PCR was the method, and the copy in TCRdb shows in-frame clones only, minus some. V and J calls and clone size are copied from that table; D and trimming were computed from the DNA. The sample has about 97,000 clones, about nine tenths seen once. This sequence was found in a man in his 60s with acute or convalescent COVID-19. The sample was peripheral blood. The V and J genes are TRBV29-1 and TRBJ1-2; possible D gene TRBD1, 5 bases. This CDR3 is CSVGPGAGYGYTF. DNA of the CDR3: TGCAGCGTGGGACCCGGAGCGGGCTATGGCTACACCTTC.